This T cell receptor beta chain derives from a study of vaccination and CD4 T cells after COVID-19. As for the study in general: Samples taken post-COVID came a median around 100 days after diagnosis, ranging from 35 to 161. Stimulation of the cells used overlapping spike peptide pools from SARS-CoV-2 and from the common cold coronaviruses HCoV-NL63, HCoV-OC43 and HCoV-229E.

Noted treatment: roughly 11-day PBMC culture with coronavirus spike peptide pools or control peptides (ViraFEST assay). Cultured CD4+ T cells had their DNA profiled by the Oncomine TCR Beta short-read assay. TCRdb analysed the PCR reads with MiXCR anew, one entry per CDR3 protein. This sample has about 4,000 distinct CDR3 sequences; roughly two thirds occur once, and the top ten carry less than 45%. The CDR3 totals 16 residues. Points on this clonotype: No antigen is known for it.

This clonotype originated in a human donor who had recovered from COVID-19. Source material: CD4+ T cells from blood, cultured in vitro. The J gene is TRBJ1-2, the V gene TRBV21-1; TRBD1 reflects the table's D call only, with no check against the DNA. TRBV21-1 is noted as a pseudogene. The DNA of the CDR3 is TGTGCCAGCACCTGCTGGGACAGGGAATTTTTCTATGGCTACACCTTC. It encodes CASTCWDREFFYGYTF.